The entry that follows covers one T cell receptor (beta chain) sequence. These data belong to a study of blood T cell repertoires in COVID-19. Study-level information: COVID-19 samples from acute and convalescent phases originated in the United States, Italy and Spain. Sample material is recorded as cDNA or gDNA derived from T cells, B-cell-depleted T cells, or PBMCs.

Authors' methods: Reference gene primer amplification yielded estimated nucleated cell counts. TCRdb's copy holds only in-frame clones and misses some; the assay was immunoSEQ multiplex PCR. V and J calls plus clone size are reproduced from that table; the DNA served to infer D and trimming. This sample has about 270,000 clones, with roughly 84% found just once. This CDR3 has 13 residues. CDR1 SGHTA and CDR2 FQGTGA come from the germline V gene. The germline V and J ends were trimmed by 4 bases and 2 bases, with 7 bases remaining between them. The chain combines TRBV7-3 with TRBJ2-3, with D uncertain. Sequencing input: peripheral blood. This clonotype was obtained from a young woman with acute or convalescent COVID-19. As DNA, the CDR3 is TGTGCCAGCAGCTCCCAGGACACAGATACGCAGTATTTT. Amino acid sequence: CASSSQDTDTQYF.